This T cell receptor (beta chain) is drawn from a study of T cells after yellow fever vaccination. MiXCR was run by TCRdb on the 5' RACE reads, yielding one entry per CDR3 protein. The table has about 260,000 distinct CDR3 sequences, over 10% seen once; the top ten hold around 0.55%. The CDR3 is made up of 12 amino acids. Germline values: CDR1 MNHEY, CDR2 SVGAGI. V lost 5 bases to trimming and J lost 5 bases, with 9 bases between them. Study-wide points: Abundant bulk-derived clonotypes could contaminate FACS-sorted repertoires.

This clonotype has just a few counts. Its antigen is undetermined. The receptor was derived from a man aged 25 to 40 who received the YFV17D yellow fever vaccine. The chain has TRBV6-5 and TRBJ1-2; tentatively, D is TRBD1 (5 bases). The starting material was CD4+ T cells sorted from PBMCs, obtained 45 days after the yellow fever booster vaccination. In DNA form, the CDR3 reads TGTGCCAGCAGTGGAGACAGTTATGGCTACACCTTC. Translation gives CASSGDSYGYTF.